One sample yielded the 20 T cell receptor delta chains listed below, sequenced in a study of gamma-delta chains in newborns, infants, children. TCRdb called clones from the reads again using CATT. Here the sample spans approximately 950 delta-chain clones, about 1.3% being singletons. The specimen was blood. The origin of the receptors is a child in good health.

Comment on this clone: This likely stems from a read error, as it lies one base from a far larger clone. Other DNA sequences in the same sample also yield this CDR3. This rearrangement joins TRDV2 to TRDJ1; 10 bases agree with TRDD3. J lost 4 bases, V lost 3 bases, and 10 bases had no gene match. The CDR3 loop spans 16 amino acids. Germline CDR1 and CDR2: GEAIGNYY and EKD. The CDR3, as DNA: TGTGCCTGTGACGGGCTGGGGGATAAGGCTTTCGATAAACTCATCTTT. It codes for CACDGLGDKAFDKLIF.

Of note for this clone: A read error likely explains this, since a far larger clone differs by one base. The chain carries TRDV2 and TRDJ1, with TRDD3 matching over 8 bases. The CDR3 runs to 15 residues. The V segment lost 2 bases and the J segment 4 bases; nucleotides outside the gene matches: 8. In germline, CDR1 is GEAIGNYY, CDR2 EKD. CDR3 loop: CACDIMGDGGDKLIF. In nucleotides, the CDR3 is TGTGCCTGTGACATAATGGGGGATGGCGGCGATAAACTCATCTTT.

This clone has a handful of counts. This DNA's translation differs at residue 16 from TCRdb's protein, which comes from a much larger clone; a read error is likely, and the protein shown is translated from the DNA. This chain links TRDV2 with TRDJ1; 11 bases align to TRDD3. Germline CDR1 is GEAIGNYY and CDR2 is EKD. The CDR3 sequence is 18 residues long. The CDR3 DNA reads TGTGCCTGTGACGAAGTGGGGGATACGCGGAAAGGAACCGATAAACACATCTTT. Encoded protein: CACDEVGDTRKGTDKHIF.

Within the sample, this clone is large. Different DNA sequences within this sample yield the same CDR3. This chain uses TRDV2 with TRDJ1, with D maybe TRDD2 (5 bases). Trimming stripped 4 bases from V and 1 base from J, with 12 bases between. Germline V lookup: CDR1 GEAIGNYY, CDR2 EKD. This CDR3 is 14 amino acids long. This CDR3 is CACDFLRATDKLIF. As DNA, the CDR3 is TGTGCCTGTGATTTCCTGAGGGCCACCGATAAACTCATCTTT.

There are a few counts of this clone. It may be a read error: a sequence one base away is much more abundant. The sample carries other DNA sequences with the same CDR3. This chain connects TRDV2 to TRDJ1; 10 positions match TRDD3. Germline-derived CDR1 and CDR2 are GEAIGNYY and EKD. The length of the CDR3 is 19 residues. V dropped 0 bases and J dropped 0; count of bases not matched to a gene: 12. The CDR3 DNA follows: TGTGCCTGTGACACCTTACGTACTGGGGGATCTAGAGACACCGATAAACTCATCTTT. It is translated as CACDTLRTGGSRDTDKLIF.

Turning to this clone: It differs at one base from a far larger clone, so likely a read error. The chain links TRDV2 to TRDJ1; D not resolved. No J gene was available from TCRdb, and it was assigned here by a germline match of the DNA. CDR3 length: 14 amino acids. V dropped 1 base and J dropped 5 bases, with 13 bases sitting between them. Germline CDR1 is GEAIGNYY and CDR2 is EKD. CDR3 nucleotides: TGTGCCTGTGACACGTTACGTACGATGGATAAACTCATCTTT. Encoded protein: CACDTLRTMDKLIF.

On this clone: The translation of this DNA and the TCRdb protein of a much larger clone differ at residue 14, probably owing to a read error; the protein shown here is translated from the DNA. The V call is TRDV2, the J call TRDJ2; tentative D call: TRDD3 (5 bases). CDR1 is GEAIGNYY and CDR2 is EKD in the germline V gene. The CDR3 totals 17 residues. The CDR3 DNA follows: TGTGCCTGTGACACCGTAAACTCCGGGGGGCTGACAGCAAAACTCTTCTTT. This encodes CACDTVNSGGLTAKLFF.

Comment on this clone: A much larger clone is a single base away; this may be a read error. The chain couples TRDV2 to TRDJ2; TRDD3 agrees at 12 bases. This CDR3 spans 18 amino acids. Germline V lookup: CDR1 GEAIGNYY, CDR2 EKD. J lost 0 bases, V lost 2 bases, and 6 bases had no gene match. The CDR3 reads CACDRLGDTLPLTAQLFF. Here the CDR3 DNA reads TGTGCCTGTGACAGACTGGGGGATACTCTCCCTTTGACAGCACAACTCTTCTTT.

By sample share, this clone is large. Other DNA sequences in this specimen translate into the identical CDR3. The chain employs TRDV2 and TRDJ3; 9 bases agree with TRDD3. The V and J ends lost 0 bases and 0 bases, in that order; junction bases with no gene match: 5. This CDR3 is built from 19 residues. CDR1 is GEAIGNYY, CDR2 EKD, per germline. The chain's CDR3 is CACDTILGESSWDTRQMFF. CDR3 nucleotide sequence: TGTGCCTGTGACACCATACTGGGGGAGAGCTCCTGGGACACCCGACAGATGTTTTTC.

The sample holds a few counts of this clone. A read error is likely here: a far larger clone is one base away. This CDR3 is also generated by other DNA sequences in the sample. The chain combines TRDV2 with TRDJ1; 9 bases map to TRDD3. CDR1 is GEAIGNYY, CDR2 EKD, per germline. The CDR3 consists of 17 residues. CDR3 loop: CACGGLYWGSPRGELIF. CDR3 DNA sequence: TGTGCATGTGGCGGACTATACTGGGGGAGCCCCCGGGGGGAACTCATCTTT.

This clone has just a few counts. A single base is all that separates this from a far larger clone, so a read error is likely. Additional DNA sequences in this sample encode the identical CDR3. V gene TRDV2 combines with J gene TRDJ1; 13 bases fit TRDD3. The length of the CDR3 is 15 residues. Per germline, CDR1 GEAIGNYY and CDR2 EKD. The CDR3 protein is CACDPILGDTRKLIF. The CDR3 DNA reads as TGTGCCTGTGACCCAATACTGGGGGATACGCGGAAACTCATCTTC.

There are a few counts of this clone. For this DNA, TCRdb reports the protein of a much larger clone, which diverges at residue 12, most likely from a read error; the protein presented here is translated directly from the DNA. V is TRDV2 and J is TRDJ1, with 9 bases fitting TRDD3. The CDR3 extends over 17 amino acids. Trimming removed 5 bases from V and 9 bases from J; junction bases left unmatched: 21. Germline assignment: CDR1 GEAIGNYY and CDR2 EKD. The CDR3 DNA follows: TGTGCCTGTGGCGGACTATACTGGGGGAGCCCCCAGGGGGAACTCATCTTT. Protein product: CACGGLYWGSPQGELIF.

This clone came up a few times. A read error likely explains this, since a far larger clone differs by one base. Within the sample, other DNA sequences also encode this same CDR3. The genes are TRDV2 and TRDJ1; 13 bases match TRDD3. CDR1 and CDR2 from the germline V gene are GEAIGNYY and EKD. This CDR3 has 19 residues. In DNA, the CDR3 is TGTGCCTGTGACACCCTTTTACTGGGGGATACGGGGTTCACCGATAAACTCATCTTC. The encoded protein is CACDTLLLGDTGFTDKLIF.

This clone has a handful of counts. Just one base apart from a much larger clone, this may be a read error. The same CDR3 is also encoded by other DNA sequences in this sample. V and J are TRDV2 and TRDJ1, with D perhaps TRDD3 (6 bases). There are 15 residues in the CDR3. Germline V CDR1 and CDR2: GEAIGNYY, EKD. CDR3: CACDTVGDEADKLIF. CDR3 coding DNA: TGTGCCTGTGACACCGTCGGGGATGAGGCCGATAAACTCATCTTC.

This clone was detected only a few times. TCRdb pairs this DNA with a much larger clone's protein that differs at residue 13, likely a read error; the protein shown was translated from the DNA. The V and J genes are TRDV2 and TRDJ3; TRDD3 matches at 8 bases. CDR1 GEAIGNYY and CDR2 EKD come from the germline V gene. The CDR3 extends over 17 amino acids. The DNA for the CDR3 is TGTGCCTGTGACACTTTGGGGGATGGCCGGGACACCCAACAGATGTTTTTC. It codes for CACDTLGDGRDTQQMFF.

By sample share, this clone is large. The genes are TRDV2 and TRDJ1; perhaps TRDD2 as D (8 bases). From germline, CDR1 is GEAIGNYY and CDR2 EKD. The V end was cut by 3 bases, the J end by 0 bases, with 34 bases between. The CDR3 sequence is 22 residues long. CDR3: CACDPSSYKRLGANPYTDKLIF. The CDR3 DNA is TGTGCCTGTGACCCTTCTTCCTACAAGAGGCTGGGGGCAAACCCGTACACCGATAAACTCATCTTT.

This clone is categorized as large. The chain joins TRDV1 to TRDJ1; D is possibly TRDD2 (9 bases). CDR1 TSWWSYY and CDR2 QGS come from the germline V gene. CDR3 length: 20 amino acids. Trimming cost V 7 bases and J 2 bases, with 32 bases left between them. CDR3 sequence (DNA): TGTGCTCTTGCCAAGGCCTTCCTACGAGGAGGGGGATATCAGACCGATAAACTCATCTTT. Protein: CALAKAFLRGGGYQTDKLIF.

A word on this clone: A much larger clone lies one base from this, so it may be a read error. The same CDR3 also results from other DNA sequences found in this sample. This rearrangement joins TRDV2 to TRDJ1, with 10 nucleotides matching TRDD3. From germline, CDR1 is GEAIGNYY and CDR2 EKD. This CDR3 has 15 residues. The CDR3 DNA sequence: TGCGCCTGTGATTTACTGGGGGATTACACCGATAAACTCATCTTT. Translation gives CACDLLGDYTDKLIF.

This clone was observed a handful of times. One base separates it from a far larger clone, so it is likely a read error. The genes are TRDV2 and TRDJ1; 11 nucleotides match TRDD3. Germline trimming cut 3 bases from V and 0 bases from J; bases unmatched to any gene: 14. This CDR3 has 19 residues. Germline loops: CDR1 GEAIGNYY, CDR2 EKD. CDR3 DNA: TGTGCCTGTGACCCCGTACTGGGGGATATGCGCCAGTACACCGATAAACTCATCTTT. This translates into CACDPVLGDMRQYTDKLIF.

Concerning this clone itself: At one boundary the junction diverges from the germline segment, which might be a read error. Other DNA sequences within the sample encode an identical CDR3. The genes are TRDV2 and TRDJ1, with 12 positions matching TRDD3. The CDR3 length is 17 residues. Looked up from germline, CDR1 is GEAIGNYY and CDR2 is EKD. The CDR3 DNA sequence: TGTGCCTGCGACATTCTGGGGGATACGAAGGGTCCCGATAAACTCATCTTT. Its protein is CACDILGDTKGPDKLIF.